This passage covers 7 T cell receptor beta chains from one sample sequenced in a study of blood T cell repertoires in COVID-19. TCRdb keeps only in-frame clones here, not all; method: immunoSEQ multiplex PCR. The sample gives 300,000 to 400,000 clones, about 88% of which show up once; around 3% is in the top ten. The sequencing input was peripheral blood. The receptors derive from a human donor in a cohort sampled during active COVID-19.

The rearrangement links TRBV19 to TRBJ2-7; D is uncertain. The CDR3 runs to 14 residues. Germline CDR1 reads LNHDA; CDR2 reads SQIVND (reference sequence). V was cut by 0 bases and J by 0 bases, with 6 bases left in between. The CDR3 region is CASSIDTSSYEQYF. The CDR3 coding sequence is TGTGCCAGTAGTATAGATACCAGCTCCTACGAGCAGTACTTC.

This chain joins TRBV28 and TRBJ1-1, with 8 positions matching TRBD1. Unmatched junction bases numbered 15, after V lost 6 bases and J lost 6 bases. Germline V gene sequence: CDR1 MDHEN, CDR2 SYDVKM. CDR3 length equals 16 residues. CDR3 sequence (DNA): TGTGCCAGCAGGTCACCAGGGGGCAGAGGGAGATCTGAAGCTTTCTTT. Translation: CASRSPGGRGRSEAFF.

The V and J genes are TRBV4-1 and TRBJ1-2, with no clear D. Germline CDR1 is MGHRA and CDR2 is YSYEKL. The CDR3 is 14 residues long. V was cut by 4 bases and J by 4 bases, with 13 bases left in between. CDR3 loop: CASSLIQISYGYTF. CDR3 nucleotide sequence: TGCGCCAGCAGCCTCATACAGATTTCCTATGGCTACACCTTC.

The genes are TRBV6-5 and TRBJ2-3; 7 bases agree with TRBD1. The CDR3 extends over 13 amino acids. Trimming took 5 bases from V and 3 from J; bases not matched to a gene: 2. In germline, CDR1 is MNHEY, CDR2 SVGAGI. CDR3 DNA: TGTGCCAGCAGTACAGGGGAAACAGATACGCAGTATTTT. This gives the protein CASSTGETDTQYF.

V gene TRBV2 combines with J gene TRBJ1-2; 8 bases align to TRBD1. V lost 4 bases to trimming and J lost 6 bases; unmatched junction nucleotides: 4. Germline CDR1 SNHLY, CDR2 FYNNEI. The CDR3 loop spans 13 amino acids. CDR3 DNA sequence: TGTGCCAGCAGTGGGACAGGGTGGGATGGCTACACCTTC. Its translation: CASSGTGWDGYTF.

CDR3 sequence (DNA): TGTGCCAGCAGCACGAGCCGGGACAGGGTGTCTGGCTACACCTTC. As protein: CASSTSRDRVSGYTF. The chain couples TRBV6-5 to TRBJ1-2; the match to TRBD1 covers 9 bases. The CDR3 has 15 amino acids. The V segment lost 6 bases and the J segment 7 bases; nucleotides outside the gene matches: 12. Germline CDR1 reads MNHEY; CDR2 reads SVGAGI.

The chain carries TRBV19 and TRBJ2-7; D is unclear. There are 14 residues in the CDR3. Looked up from germline, CDR1 is LNHDA and CDR2 is SQIVND (reference sequence). The CDR3 loop reads CEPKTAANHYEQYF. The DNA of the CDR3 is TGTGAGCCTAAGACTGCAGCAAACCACTACGAGCAGTACTTC.